The 24 T cell receptor beta chains below all came from one sample that was sequenced in a study of control samples from healthy donors and cancer patients. Only in-frame clones appear in the TCRdb table, and some are missing; sequencing was by immunoSEQ multiplex PCR. The sample has roughly 130,000 clones, approximately 91% seen once. The material sequenced was blood. The receptors originated from a woman in her twenties or thirties in good health.

This sequence joins TRBV20-1 and TRBJ1-2, with a possible D match to TRBD1 (5 bases). Germline CDR1 DFQATT, CDR2 SNEGSKA (reference sequence). The CDR3 totals 10 residues. DNA of the CDR3: TGCAGCTCCGCAGGGAATGGCTACACCTTC. Amino acid sequence: CSSAGNGYTF.

The chain employs TRBV7-3 and TRBJ2-1; the match to TRBD2 covers 7 bases. V was clipped by 5 bases and J by 0 bases; unmatched bases: 7. The CDR3 spans 16 residues. Per germline, CDR1 SGHTA and CDR2 FQGTGA. The DNA of the CDR3 is TGTGCCAGCAGCCCGCTGGGGGGGAGCTCCTACAATGAGCAGTTCTTC. It specifies CASSPLGGSSYNEQFF.

This clone was found a few times. The rearrangement links TRBV4-2 to TRBJ2-7; TRBD2 agrees at 8 bases. The CDR3 is 15 residues long. In germline, CDR1 is LGHNA, CDR2 YNFKEQ. V shed 3 bases, J shed 3 bases, and the junction held 7 bases outside the gene matches. The CDR3 reads CASSQIAGTYYEQYF. The DNA of the CDR3 is TGTGCCAGCAGCCAGATAGCGGGAACGTACTACGAGCAGTACTTC.

This rearrangement joins TRBV5-1 to TRBJ2-3; 7 bases are shared with TRBD1. The CDR3 contains 17 residues. Germline CDR1 is SGHRS and CDR2 is YFSETQ. V shed 6 bases and J 0 bases; nucleotides not matched to a gene: 13. This chain's CDR3 is CASTNPTGEGSTDTQYF. CDR3 coding DNA: TGCGCCAGCACGAATCCAACAGGGGAAGGGAGCACAGATACGCAGTATTTT. Filled out from reference TRBV5-1 and TRBJ2-3, the complete variable domain reads KAGVTQTPRYLIKTRGQQVTLSCSPISGHRSVSWYQQTPGQGLQFLFEYFSETQRNKGNFPGRFSGRQFSNSRSEMNVSTLELGDSALYLCASTNPTGEGSTDTQYFGPGTRLTVL.

This sequence joins TRBV27 and TRBJ1-4; unclear D gene. There are 12 residues in the CDR3. Between the trimmed V and J ends, which lost 4 bases and 3 bases, there was a span of 3 bases. CDR1 is MNHEY and CDR2 is SMNVEV in the germline V gene (reference sequence). This CDR3 reads CASSSANEKLFF. The CDR3 nucleotides are TGTGCCAGCAGTTCAGCTAATGAAAAACTGTTTTTT.

The chain links TRBV3-1 (or the pseudogene TRBV3-2) to TRBJ2-7; D is perhaps TRBD1 (5 bases). The ends were cut back, 0 bases at V and 4 bases at J, with 22 bases in the middle. The CDR3 runs to 18 residues. Germline assignment: CDR1 LGHDT and CDR2 YNNKEL (reference sequence). CDR3 sequence: CASSQDGRGYDVGYEQYF. The CDR3 DNA sequence: TGTGCCAGCAGCCAAGATGGTAGGGGTTACGATGTGGGGTACGAGCAGTACTTC.

The chain joins TRBV11-2 to TRBJ2-7; 10 nucleotides agree with TRBD1. This CDR3 contains 15 residues. Unmatched junction bases numbered 5, after V lost 1 base and J lost 5 bases. CDR1 is SGHAT, CDR2 FQNNGV, per germline. CDR3 sequence (DNA): TGTGCCAGCAGCTTAGGGGGACAGGGGTTTGACGAGCAGTACTTC. Its protein is CASSLGGQGFDEQYF. Using reference TRBV11-2 and TRBJ2-7 for the parts outside the CDR3, the full variable domain is EAGVAQSPRYKIIEKRQSVAFWCNPISGHATLYWYQQILGQGPKLLIQFQNNGVVDDSQLPKDRFSAERLKGVDSTLKIQPAKLEDSAVYLCASSLGGQGFDEQYFGPGTRLTVT.

The CDR3 loop is CATQAPGGRFTGELFF. The CDR3 bases are TGTGCCACGCAAGCGCCCGGGGGCCGTTTCACCGGGGAGCTGTTTTTT. The gene calls are TRBV28 and TRBJ2-2, with D perhaps TRBD1 or TRBD2 (6 bases each). The germline V gene has CDR1 MDHEN and CDR2 SYDVKM. This CDR3 has 16 amino acids. The V and J ends lost 10 bases and 4 bases respectively, with 22 bases between them.

CDR3 sequence: CASSLVTGGQETQYF. In DNA form, the CDR3 reads TGCGCCAGCAGCTTGGTGACAGGGGGCCAAGAGACCCAGTACTTC. The chain carries TRBV5-1 and TRBJ2-5; TRBD1 aligns across 9 bases. Germline lookup yields CDR1 SGHRS and CDR2 YFSETQ. The CDR3 is made up of 15 amino acids. The junction had 1 base not matched to a gene; V was cut back by 0 bases and J by 1 base.

V gene TRBV18 combines with J gene TRBJ1-5, with 7 bases fitting TRBD1. This CDR3 is 15 amino acids long. V gave up 4 bases and J gave up 5 bases; unmatched junction bases: 8. Germline CDR1 and CDR2: KGHSH and LQKENI. The CDR3 loop is CASSRDRAWDQPQHF. The DNA for the CDR3 is TGTGCCAGCTCACGCGACAGGGCCTGGGATCAGCCCCAGCATTTT.

This chain joins TRBV11-3 and TRBJ2-3; the D call may be TRBD1 or TRBD2 (5 bases each). This CDR3 spans 16 amino acids. Per the germline V gene, CDR1 is SGHNT and CDR2 is YENEEA. The V gene lost 5 bases and the J gene lost 7 bases, with 22 bases spanning the gap. The CDR3 loop is CASSKWWGTPRNTQYF. The CDR3 region has the DNA TGTGCCAGCAGCAAGTGGTGGGGGACCCCCCGGAATACGCAGTATTTT.

This chain uses TRBV28 with TRBJ1-2; no clear D. CDR1 and CDR2 (germline): MDHEN, SYDVKM. The CDR3 sequence is 11 residues long. The V and J ends lost 7 bases and 8 bases respectively, with 11 bases between them. CDR3 protein: CASIGRVGYTF. The DNA of the CDR3 is TGTGCCAGCATCGGGAGGGTCGGCTACACCTTC.

This clone was counted only a few times. The genes are TRBV7-2 and TRBJ2-1, with TRBD2 matching over 8 bases. Germline CDR1 reads SGHTA; CDR2 reads FQGNSA. The CDR3 covers 14 residues. The trim removed 1 base at V and 9 bases at J, leaving 5 bases unmatched. The CDR3 coding sequence is TGTGCCAGCAGCTTAGTAGCTAGCGGGTCTGAGCAGTTCTTC. Amino acids: CASSLVASGSEQFF.

V usage is TRBV14 and J usage is TRBJ2-5; 7 bases fit TRBD1. The V gene end was trimmed by 2 bases and the J gene end by 6 bases; junction bases not matched to a gene: 18. Looked up from germline, CDR1 is SGHDN and CDR2 is FVKESK. This CDR3 is built from 18 residues. The CDR3 sequence: CASSQYNRGSGGLKTQYF. The DNA of the CDR3 is TGTGCCAGCAGCCAATATAACAGGGGTTCCGGCGGGTTAAAGACCCAGTACTTC.

The chain combines TRBV6-1 with TRBJ2-3, with 10 bases aligning to TRBD1. Germline V lookup: CDR1 MNHNS, CDR2 SASEGT. The J segment lost 0 bases and the V segment lost 4 bases, leaving 10 bases of the junction unmatched. The CDR3 extends over 18 amino acids. The CDR3 bases are TGTGCCAGCAGTGTCACCCGACAGGGGGCGGCCAGCACAGATACGCAGTATTTT. It translates to CASSVTRQGAASTDTQYF.

This clone was found a few times. The chain links TRBV6-4 to TRBJ2-3, with D tentatively TRBD2 (6 bases). Trimming cost V 6 bases and J 4 bases, with 20 bases left between them. The CDR3 loop spans 16 amino acids. Germline V CDR1 and CDR2: MRHNA, SNTAGT. The CDR3 DNA reads as TGTGCCAGCAGCCCCCAGGCCGGGGGTTTAGCAGATACGCAGTATTTT. The encoded protein is CASSPQAGGLADTQYF.

The chain joins TRBV12-3 or TRBV12-4 to TRBJ1-1; D unresolved. The CDR3 is 13 residues long. Trimming left V 6 bases short and J 5 bases short, with 13 bases between. The chain's CDR3 is CASRASSTTEAFF. The CDR3 DNA is TGTGCCAGCAGGGCGTCGAGTACTACTGAAGCTTTCTTT.

V gene TRBV5-1 combines with J gene TRBJ1-6; TRBD1 agrees at 7 bases. J was trimmed by 10 bases and V by 4 bases; bases with no gene match: 5. The CDR3 covers 13 residues. Germline V gene lookup returns CDR1 SGHRS and CDR2 YFSETQ. CDR3 amino acids: CASSGADRSPLHF. The CDR3 DNA sequence: TGCGCCAGCAGCGGGGCGGACAGGTCACCCCTCCACTTT.

This clone was picked up a small number of times. Other DNA variants within this sample encode the same CDR3. J is TRBJ1-1 and V is TRBV5-1, with a tentative D call TRBD1 (6 bases). Trimming removed 5 bases from V and 2 bases from J, with 13 bases in between. Germline-derived CDR1 and CDR2 are SGHRS and YFSETQ. The CDR3 runs 14 residues. Here the CDR3 DNA reads TGCGCCAGCAGTTGGACCGGGGGCAACACTGAAGCTTTCTTT. Residues: CASSWTGGNTEAFF.

V is TRBV18 and J is TRBJ1-2; D is ambiguous. V was pared by 2 bases and J by 5 bases, with 9 bases between. The CDR3 is made up of 13 amino acids. CDR1 and CDR2 (germline): KGHSH, LQKENI. DNA for the CDR3: TGTGCCAGCTCACCAGATCCAGCGTATGGCTACACCTTC. Translated: CASSPDPAYGYTF.

The chain has TRBV4-2 and TRBJ1-6; possible D gene TRBD1, 5 bases. V was cut by 1 base and J by 7 bases, with 11 bases left in between. Germline V gene data show CDR1 as LGHNA and CDR2 as YNFKEQ. This CDR3 is built from 15 residues. CDR3 sequence (DNA): TGTGCCAGCAGCCAAGCCACAGGTTCAAATTCACCCCTCCACTTT. Translated: CASSQATGSNSPLHF.

The chain carries TRBV3-1 (or the pseudogene TRBV3-2) and TRBJ1-1, with D tentatively TRBD1 (5 bases). There are 14 residues in the CDR3. Between the trimmed V and J ends, which lost 2 bases and 4 bases, there was a span of 11 bases. Germline lookup yields CDR1 LGHDT and CDR2 YNNKEL (reference sequence). The CDR3 protein is CASSQSTRGTEAFF. CDR3 DNA sequence: TGTGCCAGCAGCCAATCGACTAGGGGCACTGAAGCTTTCTTT.

This clone was recorded a few times. Other nucleotide sequences from this sample produce the same CDR3. The rearrangement uses TRBV18 and TRBJ1-5; D is uncertain. The CDR3 spans 14 residues. With 3 bases removed from V and 5 bases from J, the gap between germline ends came to 11 bases. Per germline, CDR1 KGHSH and CDR2 LQKENI. In DNA, the CDR3 is TGTGCCAGCTCACCTCTAGACGGCGATCAGCCCCAGCATTTT. It specifies CASSPLDGDQPQHF.

The gene calls are TRBV7-2 and TRBJ2-5; unclear D gene. Between the trimmed V and J ends, which lost 5 bases and 4 bases, there was a span of 8 bases. The CDR3 covers 12 residues. CDR1 is SGHTA, CDR2 FQGNSA, per germline. The CDR3 is CASSPQRETQYF. The CDR3 DNA is TGTGCCAGCAGCCCCCAGCGAGAGACCCAGTACTTC.